This TCR beta chain was captured by sequencing in a study of blood T cell repertoires in COVID-19. The germline V gene has CDR1 MNHEY and CDR2 SMNVEV (reference sequence). The CDR3 runs 14 residues. The junction had 5 bases not matched to a gene; V was cut back by 6 bases and J by 7 bases. Measured with immunoSEQ multiplex PCR; TCRdb has only the in-frame clones, and not every one. Of under 200,000 clones in the sample, approximately 91% were seen once. This clonotype originated in a woman younger than 35 who had recovered from COVID-19. V gene TRBV27 combines with J gene TRBJ1-6; 8 bases map to TRBD1. Material: PBMCs or T cells enriched from blood (not recorded which). The CDR3 sequence is CASSRTGLNSPLHF. The CDR3 DNA follows: TGTGCCAGCAGCCGGACAGGGCTGAATTCACCCCTCCACTTT.